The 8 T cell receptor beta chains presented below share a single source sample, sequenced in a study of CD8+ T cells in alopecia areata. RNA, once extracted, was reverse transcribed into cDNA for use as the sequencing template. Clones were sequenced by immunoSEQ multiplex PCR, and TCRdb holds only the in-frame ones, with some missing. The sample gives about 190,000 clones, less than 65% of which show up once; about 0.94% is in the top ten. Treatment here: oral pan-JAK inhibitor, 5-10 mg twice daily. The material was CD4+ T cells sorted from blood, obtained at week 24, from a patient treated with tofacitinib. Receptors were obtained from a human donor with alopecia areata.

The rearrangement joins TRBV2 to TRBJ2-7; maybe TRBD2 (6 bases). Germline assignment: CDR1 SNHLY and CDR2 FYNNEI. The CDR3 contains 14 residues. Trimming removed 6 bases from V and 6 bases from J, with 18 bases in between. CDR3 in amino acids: CASSRMGGNGEQYF. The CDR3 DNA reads TGTGCCAGCAGCCGTATGGGGGGAAACGGCGAGCAGTACTTC. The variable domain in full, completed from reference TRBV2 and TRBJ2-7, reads EPEVTQTPSHQVTQMGQEVILRCVPISNHLYFYWYRQILGQKVEFLVSFYNNEISEKSEIFDDQFSVERPDGSNFTLKIRSTKLEDSAMYFCASSRMGGNGEQYFGPGTRLTVT.

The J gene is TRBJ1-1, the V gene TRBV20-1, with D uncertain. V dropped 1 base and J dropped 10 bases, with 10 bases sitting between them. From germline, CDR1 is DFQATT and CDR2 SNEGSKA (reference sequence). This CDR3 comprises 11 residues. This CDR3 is CSARAVTVAFF. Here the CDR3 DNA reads TGCAGTGCTAGAGCGGTAACCGTAGCTTTCTTT.

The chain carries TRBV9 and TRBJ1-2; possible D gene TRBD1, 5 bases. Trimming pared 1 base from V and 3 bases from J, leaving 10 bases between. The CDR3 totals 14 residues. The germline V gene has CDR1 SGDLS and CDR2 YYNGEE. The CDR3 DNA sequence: TGTGCCAGCAGCGTACTTCAGGGAGACTATGGCTACACCTTC. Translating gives CASSVLQGDYGYTF.

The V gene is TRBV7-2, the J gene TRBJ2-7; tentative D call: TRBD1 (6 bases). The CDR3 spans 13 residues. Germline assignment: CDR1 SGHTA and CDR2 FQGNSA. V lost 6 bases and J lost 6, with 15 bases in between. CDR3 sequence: CASSSNQGSEQYF. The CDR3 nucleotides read TGTGCCAGCAGTTCAAACCAGGGGTCCGAGCAGTACTTC.

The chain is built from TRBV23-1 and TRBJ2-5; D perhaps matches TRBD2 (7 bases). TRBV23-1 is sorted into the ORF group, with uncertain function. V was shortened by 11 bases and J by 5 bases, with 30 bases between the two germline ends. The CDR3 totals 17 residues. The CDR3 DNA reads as TGCGCCGCCGTGAGGGGGAGGGAGGCGGCACCCGGGGAGACCCAGTACTTC. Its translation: CAAVRGREAAPGETQYF.

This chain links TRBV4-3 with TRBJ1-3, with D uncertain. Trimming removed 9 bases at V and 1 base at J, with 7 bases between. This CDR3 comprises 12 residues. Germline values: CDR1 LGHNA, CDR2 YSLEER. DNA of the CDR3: TGCGCCAGGAGGACGTCTGGAAACACCATATATTTT. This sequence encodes CARRTSGNTIYF.

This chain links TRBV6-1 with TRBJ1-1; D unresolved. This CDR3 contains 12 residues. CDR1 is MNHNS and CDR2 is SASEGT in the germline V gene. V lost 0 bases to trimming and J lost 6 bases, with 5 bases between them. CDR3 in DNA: TGTGCCAGCAGTGAAGCGGGTTCTGAAGCTTTCTTT. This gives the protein CASSEAGSEAFF.

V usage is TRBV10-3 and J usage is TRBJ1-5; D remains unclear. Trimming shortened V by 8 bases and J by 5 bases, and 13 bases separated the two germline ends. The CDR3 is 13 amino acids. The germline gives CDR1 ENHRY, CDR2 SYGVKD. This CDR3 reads CAIARAEDQPQHF. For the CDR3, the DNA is TGTGCCATCGCTAGGGCAGAGGATCAGCCCCAGCATTTT.